The present TCR beta chain was sequenced within a study of graft-versus-host responses after intestinal transplantation. In regard to this clone: Sequence at one end of the junction differs from germline and may be a read error.

This CDR3 is built from 15 residues. Germline V gene sequence: CDR1 SEHNR, CDR2 FQNEAQ (reference sequence). Profiled with immunoSEQ multiplex PCR; TCRdb holds only in-frame clones, not every one. The repertoire holds about 9,500 clones, approximately 90% seen once, with roughly 9.5% in the top ten. Sequences were derived from PBMCs, sampled more than 230 days after intestinal transplant. The V and J genes are TRBV7-9 and TRBJ1-4; TRBD1 agrees at 9 bases. The sequence came from a human patient who received an intestinal transplant, so some T cells may come from the graft donor. As DNA, the CDR3 is TGTGCCAGCAGCTCCGAGGGAGGACAGGGGCGAAAAACTGTTTTT. It is translated as CASSSEGGQGRKTVF.